This TCR beta chain was retrieved from a study of blood T cell repertoires in COVID-19. V was pared by 4 bases and J by 4 bases, with 16 bases between. Germline V gene lookup returns CDR1 LNHDA and CDR2 SQIVND (reference sequence). This CDR3 is 15 amino acids long. Clones were sequenced by immunoSEQ multiplex PCR, and TCRdb holds only the in-frame ones, with some missing. The profile shows over 150,000 clones, approximately 86% of them singletons. Sequencing was done on a sample of peripheral blood. The source of this sequence is a woman aged 80 or over with COVID-19, enrolled during active disease. This chain uses TRBV19 with TRBJ1-1; D is undetermined. CDR3 in amino acids: CASSRRPFGGTEAFF. The CDR3 nucleotides read TGTGCCAGTAGTAGGCGTCCCTTTGGAGGCACTGAAGCTTTCTTT.